This T cell receptor (beta chain) stems from a study of T-cell reconstitution after alpha-beta-depleted transplantation in children. CDR3 size: 12 residues. Germline CDR1 MNHNY, CDR2 SVGAGI (reference sequence). V was clipped by 10 bases and J by 4 bases; unmatched bases: 4. For TCRbeta, the library was prepared with unique molecular identifiers. MiXCR was run by TCRdb on the PCR reads, yielding one entry per CDR3 protein. The sample gives 530,000 or so distinct CDR3 sequences, roughly 30% of which show up once; under 45% is in the top ten. This clonotype was observed a few times. The chain uses TRBV6-6 and TRBJ2-5, with 9 bases fitting TRBD2. This specimen consisted of PBMCs, obtained before TCRalphabeta/CD19-depleted stem cell transplant. This sequence originates from a boy less than two years old with Wiskott-Aldrich syndrome, due to receive a stem cell transplant. The CDR3 DNA is TGTGCCATCGGGACTAGCATAGAGACCCAGTACTTC. This gives the protein CAIGTSIETQYF.